The 14 T cell receptor beta chains in this list originate from one sample, sequenced in a study of OX40 agonist ivuxolimab in advanced cancers. Library prep was done by the immunoSEQ multiplex PCR assay. In TCRdb, the immuneACCESS table is reduced to in-frame sequences with V and J assigned. These tables do not hold every clone; where another copy was compared, an unresolved V gene accounts for under half, and the others remain unexplained. The sample table contains approximately 98,000 clones; only one count was recorded for under 90% of them. The ten largest make up less than 6% of the sample. The sequences come from CD4+ or CD8+ T cells sorted from blood, collected in a trial of the OX40 agonist ivuxolimab. The origin of the receptors is an adult with an advanced solid tumor such as melanoma, head and neck, liver or kidney cancer.

The J gene is TRBJ2-7, the V gene TRBV2; 11 bases fit TRBD2. Germline V CDR1 and CDR2: SNHLY, FYNNEI. V shed 8 bases, J shed 1 base, and the junction held 7 bases outside the gene matches. The length of the CDR3 is 15 residues. The CDR3: CASARLAGPSYEQYF. The CDR3 coding sequence is TGTGCCAGCGCACGACTAGCGGGGCCTTCCTACGAGCAGTACTTC.

This sequence joins TRBV7-7 and TRBJ2-7; the D is unclear. The CDR3 is 15 residues long. The V and J ends lost 2 bases and 3 bases respectively, with 14 bases between them. The germline V gene encodes CDR1 SSHAT and CDR2 FNYEAQ (reference sequence). In DNA, the CDR3 is TGTGCCAGCAGCTTATTCCCCGAACGCGGCTACGAGCAGTACTTC. It specifies CASSLFPERGYEQYF.

The V call is TRBV12-5, the J call TRBJ2-2; D perhaps matches TRBD1 (6 bases). Trimming stripped 7 bases from V and 1 base from J, with 10 bases between. Per the germline V gene, CDR1 is LGHNT and CDR2 is FRNRAP. This CDR3 contains 14 residues. CDR3 sequence reads: CASAEGQNTGELFF. CDR3 DNA sequence: TGTGCTAGTGCCGAGGGACAGAACACCGGGGAGCTGTTTTTT.

This chain uses TRBV11-2 with TRBJ2-1, with D perhaps matching TRBD2 (5 bases). This CDR3 has 17 residues. CDR1 and CDR2 from the germline V gene are SGHAT and FQNNGV. Trimming removed 0 bases from V and 7 bases from J, with 19 bases in between. The CDR3 protein is CASSLDPVASLKNEQFF. DNA for the CDR3: TGTGCCAGCAGCTTAGATCCTGTCGCTAGCTTAAAGAATGAGCAGTTCTTC.

The genes are TRBV29-1 and TRBJ2-5; D not resolved. The CDR3 consists of 15 residues. Germline V lookup: CDR1 SQVTM, CDR2 ANQGSEA. V was trimmed by 1 base and J by 1 base, leaving 13 bases between them. CDR3 in amino acids: CSVEGSEWGQETQYF. Written as DNA, the CDR3 is TGCAGCGTTGAAGGATCTGAGTGGGGCCAAGAGACCCAGTACTTC.

The chain combines TRBV18 with TRBJ2-5, with a weak D call TRBD1 (6 bases). This CDR3 has 16 amino acids. Germline V lookup: CDR1 KGHSH, CDR2 LQKENI. V dropped 2 bases and J dropped 1 base, with 14 bases sitting between them. The CDR3 region has the DNA TGTGCCAGCTCACCAGTAAGTCGGACAGCCCAAGAGACCCAGTACTTC. It translates to CASSPVSRTAQETQYF.

The chain combines TRBV29-1 with TRBJ1-2; TRBD1 might be the D (5 bases). The CDR3 runs 12 residues. Germline loops: CDR1 SQVTM, CDR2 ANQGSEA. CDR3: CRAGTPSYGYTF. The CDR3 DNA sequence: TGCAGGGCCGGGACTCCATCCTATGGCTACACCTTC.

The chain recombines TRBV7-9 with TRBJ1-4, with D unclear. CDR1 and CDR2 (germline): SEHNR, FQNEAQ (reference sequence). Deletions cut 1 base from V and 7 bases from J, with 7 bases between. The CDR3 has 13 residues. This CDR3 reads CASSLDQAEKLFF. CDR3 bases: TGTGCCAGCAGCTTAGACCAGGCTGAAAAACTGTTTTTT.

This rearrangement joins TRBV19 to TRBJ1-5; D possibly corresponds to TRBD1 (5 bases). The germline gives CDR1 LNHDA, CDR2 SQIVND (reference sequence). The CDR3 runs to 21 residues. The ends were cut back, 3 bases at V and 0 bases at J, with 27 bases in the middle. CDR3 protein: CASSIQGAGLGRANSNQPQHF. DNA for the CDR3: TGTGCCAGTAGTATTCAGGGCGCGGGGTTAGGAAGAGCGAATAGCAATCAGCCCCAGCATTTT.

The V and J genes are TRBV29-1 and TRBJ2-5; 10 nucleotides agree with TRBD2. Germline values: CDR1 SQVTM, CDR2 ANQGSEA. J gave up 4 bases and V 8 bases, and 4 bases lay outside the gene matches. The CDR3 loop spans 12 amino acids. CDR3: CSHSGRSETQYF. The CDR3 DNA sequence: TGCAGCCATAGCGGGAGGTCAGAGACCCAGTACTTC.

There are a few counts of this clone. The chain carries TRBV19 and TRBJ1-2; 7 bases map to TRBD1. Germline V CDR1 and CDR2: LNHDA, SQIVND (reference sequence). The CDR3 is 15 residues long. J was trimmed by 4 bases and V by 8 bases; bases with no gene match: 13. The CDR3 DNA reads as TGTGCCAGTTCGAAACGGGACAGTGCCCTCTATGGCTACACCTTC. It specifies CASSKRDSALYGYTF.

The rearrangement joins TRBV27 to TRBJ2-7, with a tentative D call TRBD1 (5 bases). The germline V and J ends were trimmed by 1 base and 2 bases, with 21 bases remaining between them. The CDR3 is 18 amino acids. CDR1 MNHEY and CDR2 SMNVEV come from the germline V gene (reference sequence). CDR3 DNA sequence: TGTGCCAGCAGTTTATGGGTTAGTGTGCAGGGAAGACCCTACGAGCAGTACTTC. Its protein product is CASSLWVSVQGRPYEQYF.

The chain combines TRBV4-2 with TRBJ2-6; D tentatively reads TRBD1 or TRBD2 (7 bases each). Trimming pared 0 bases from V and 1 base from J, leaving 16 bases between. CDR1 is LGHNA and CDR2 is YNFKEQ in the germline V gene. This CDR3 contains 19 residues. The chain's CDR3 is CASSQDTGRGGSGANVLTF. CDR3 coding DNA: TGTGCCAGCAGCCAAGATACCGGCAGGGGGGGTTCTGGGGCCAACGTCCTGACTTTC.

This clone appeared once. The chain employs TRBV18 and TRBJ1-5, with 9 bases fitting TRBD1. Per germline, CDR1 KGHSH and CDR2 LQKENI. The CDR3 totals 16 residues. V shed 5 bases and J 3 bases; nucleotides not matched to a gene: 8. CDR3 nucleotides: TGTGCCAGCTCATTGCCGGACAGGGGTCCCAATCAGCCCCAGCATTTT. It translates to CASSLPDRGPNQPQHF.